This TCR beta chain was identified during a study of T-cell reconstitution after alpha-beta-depleted transplantation in children. This clonotype was seen repeatedly, ten times or more. Per germline, CDR1 SGDLS and CDR2 YYNGEE. With 2 bases removed from V and 2 bases from J, the gap between germline ends came to 6 bases. CDR3 length: 13 residues. As it was prepared, the TCRbeta library received unique molecular identifiers. TCRdb reprocessed the PCR reads with MiXCR, giving one entry per CDR3 protein. The sample lists hundreds of thousands of distinct CDR3 sequences, about 17% occurring once. The V and J genes are TRBV9 and TRBJ2-3; D ambiguous. This specimen was PBMCs, mostly from graft donor cells, taken 360 days after TCRalphabeta/CD19-depleted stem cell transplant. The sequence was collected from a male patient between 2 and 15 years old who had a stem cell transplant for acute lymphoblastic leukemia, so the T cells may come from the graft donor. The CDR3 sequence: CASSVQTTDTQYF. CDR3 DNA sequence: TGTGCCAGCAGCGTCCAGACCACAGATACGCAGTATTTT.